This TCR beta chain emerged from a study of T-cell reconstitution after alpha-beta-depleted transplantation in children listed by TCRdb under 2016. General notes on the study: Using TCR repertoire profiling, the study followed T-cell immune reconstitution in a quantitative way in children after TCRalphabeta/CD19-depleted allogeneic hematopoietic cell transplantation. Here is what the overall study found, with its caveats: About two months after transplant, the apparently early recovery of alphabetaT-cell counts reportedly depended on just several hundred clones that had expanded rapidly and came from non-depleted graft cells. Over subsequent months, a decline in hyperexpanded clone frequencies was noted, and after one year, T-cell counts and TCRbeta diversity were mostly ascribed to newly produced T cells. In some patients, high TCRbeta diversity at day 60 was attributed to recipient T cells and intrathymic progenitors that had survived conditioning.

The meaning of the sample's treatment or condition label: allogeneic hematopoietic cell transplantation with graft depleted of TCRalphabeta T cells and CD19 B cells. The transplant recipients were children given TCRalphabeta/CD19-depleted allogeneic hematopoietic cell grafts. Comments on this clonotype: What antigen it recognizes has not been identified. Base qualities are not provided; no much larger clone lies one nucleotide away.

Libraries were built with PCR. Sequencing relied on an Illumina HiSeq 2500. TCR libraries were prepared with molecular barcoding, using unique molecular identifiers to normalize TCRbeta repertoire quantification. TCRdb reprocessed the public reads (quality trimming at Q25 with fastp, clone calling with MiXCR) and kept in-frame beta chains. Identical CDR3 protein sequences are pooled into one entry, listed with their most common genes and DNA. Here the sample has fewer than 450,000 distinct CDR3 sequences; around 16% occur a single time. Roughly 41% of the sample goes to the ten largest clones. The origin of this receptor is a male patient aged 2-10 years who had a stem cell transplant for acute lymphoblastic leukemia, so the T cells may come from the graft donor. The sample was PBMCs, mostly from graft donor cells, taken 360 days after TCRalphabeta/CD19-depleted stem cell transplant.

The DNA sequence reads TGTGCCAGCAGCCACTCCTGGGAAGAGACCCAGTACTTC. It translates as CASSHSWEETQYF. The chain links TRBV6-2 or TRBV6-3 with TRBJ2-5, with the D gene not confidently named. Reading the germline V gene gives CDR1 MNHEY and CDR2 SVGEGT. Taken from cysteine to phenylalanine, the CDR3 has 13 residues. Only the CDR3 DNA stays, 39 bases, in frame from base 1. V loses 6 bases of germline sequence and J loses 3 bases, and the interval between the two ends is 11 bases.